The 6 T cell receptor beta chains reported below all come from one sample, sequenced in a study of neurological immune-mediated disorders. TCRdb re-called the 5' RACE reads through MiXCR, storing one row per CDR3 protein. This sample has under 50,000 distinct CDR3 sequences, with about an eighth found just once. The time point here: longitudinal time-point 2. The sequenced material came from PBMCs. These TCRs come from a male donor with HTLV-1-associated myelopathy (HAM/TSP).

This clonotype was counted at least ten times. The genes are TRBV7-2 and TRBJ2-7; D not resolved. The V end was cut by 5 bases, the J end by 0 bases, with 11 bases between. Germline CDR1 and CDR2: SGHTA and FQGNSA. The CDR3 length is 14 residues. CDR3 region: CASSPEDASYEQYF. The CDR3 DNA reads TGTGCCAGCAGCCCTGAAGACGCCTCCTACGAGCAGTACTTC.

This chain links TRBV20-1 with TRBJ1-2; D not certain. CDR1 is DFQATT and CDR2 is SNEGSKA in the germline V gene (reference sequence). This CDR3 is 14 amino acids long. V lost 1 base and J lost 2, with 11 bases in between. CDR3 amino acids: CSARGAGLNYGYTF. The CDR3 DNA follows: TGCAGTGCTAGAGGGGCAGGATTGAACTATGGCTACACCTTC.

This clonotype was found many times. The chain couples TRBV9 to TRBJ2-7, with D perhaps TRBD1 or TRBD2 (5 bases each). Trimming pared 0 bases from V and 3 bases from J, leaving 10 bases between. The CDR3 totals 14 residues. Germline V gene sequence: CDR1 SGDLS, CDR2 YYNGEE. The CDR3 coding sequence is TGTGCCAGCAGCGTAGGAGGGGTCAGCTACGAGCAGTACTTC. This gives the protein CASSVGGVSYEQYF.

This clonotype was observed at least ten times. The chain carries TRBV5-6 and TRBJ1-5; 7 nucleotides agree with TRBD1. J gave up 9 bases and V 3 bases, and 12 bases lay outside the gene matches. Germline V CDR1 and CDR2: SGHDT, YYEEEE. The CDR3 extends over 15 amino acids. CDR3 protein: CASSSLRGRGRPQHF. CDR3 nucleotide sequence: TGTGCCAGCAGCTCTTTGAGGGGGCGCGGGCGGCCCCAGCATTTT.

In its sample, this clonotype was seen many times. The gene calls are TRBV20-1 and TRBJ2-6, with unresolved D. CDR3 length: 13 amino acids. CDR1 and CDR2 from the germline V gene are DFQATT and SNEGSKA (reference sequence). V lost 2 bases and J 8 bases, leaving 10 bases between the germline ends. This CDR3 reads CSARIRVTNVLTF. The CDR3 DNA is TGCAGTGCTAGAATAAGGGTTACCAACGTCCTGACTTTC.

This clonotype was picked up many times. The chain employs TRBV7-2 and TRBJ2-1, with TRBD2 matching 8 bases. CDR3 size: 19 residues. Germline V CDR1 and CDR2: SGHTA, FQGNSA. V lost 1 base and J lost 4; bases outside the gene matches: 15. CDR3 DNA: TGTGCCAGCAGCTTAGTAGGGGGAGTCGGACTAGCCACATACAATGAGCAGTTCTTC. This codes for CASSLVGGVGLATYNEQFF. The full variable domain, its missing parts supplied by reference TRBV7-2 and TRBJ2-1, is GAGVSQSPSNKVTEKGKDVELRCDPISGHTALYWYRQSLGQGLEFLIYFQGNSAPDKSGLPSDRFSAERTGGSVSTLTIQRTQQEDSAVYLCASSLVGGVGLATYNEQFFGPGTRLTVL.